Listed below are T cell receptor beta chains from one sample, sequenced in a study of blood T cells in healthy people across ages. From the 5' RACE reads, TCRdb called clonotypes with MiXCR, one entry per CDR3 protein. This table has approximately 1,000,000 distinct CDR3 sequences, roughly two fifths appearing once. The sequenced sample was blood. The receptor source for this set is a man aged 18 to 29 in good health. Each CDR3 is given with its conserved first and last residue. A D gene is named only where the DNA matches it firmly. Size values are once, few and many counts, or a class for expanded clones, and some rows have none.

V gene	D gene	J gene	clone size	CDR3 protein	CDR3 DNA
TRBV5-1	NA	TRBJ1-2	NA	CASSFAATNYGYTF	TGCGCCAGCAGCTTTGCAGCGACTAACTATGGCTACACCTTC
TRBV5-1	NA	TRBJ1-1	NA	CASSLTTGAATEAFF	TGCGCCAGCAGCCTGACGACCGGGGCGGCCACTGAAGCTTTCTTT
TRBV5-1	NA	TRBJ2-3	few	CASTSGLFTDTQYF	TGCGCCAGCACCTCGGGACTCTTCACAGATACGCAGTATTTT
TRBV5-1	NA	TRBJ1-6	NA	CASSPSGTRSSPLHF	TGCGCCAGCAGCCCGTCGGGAACTAGGAGTTCACCCCTCCACTTT
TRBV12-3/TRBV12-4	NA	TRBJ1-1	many	CASSLRGGNTEAFF	TGTGCCAGCAGTTTAAGGGGTGGGAACACTGAAGCTTTCTTT
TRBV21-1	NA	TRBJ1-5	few	CASSKKGSGLRNQPQHF	TGTGCCAGCAGCAAAAAAGGGTCGGGACTCCGCAATCAGCCCCAGCATTTT
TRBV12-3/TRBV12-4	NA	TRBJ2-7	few	CASSLSYPDNEQYF	TGTGCCAGCAGTTTATCCTACCCTGACAATGAGCAGTACTTC
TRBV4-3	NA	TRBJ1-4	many	CASSPRRSSNNEKLFF	TGCGCCAGCAGCCCTCGAAGATCCAGCAATAATGAAAAACTGTTTTTT
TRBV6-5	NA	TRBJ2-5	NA	CASSYSNVNEQYF	TGTGCCAGCAGTTACTCGAACGTCAATGAGCAGTACTTC
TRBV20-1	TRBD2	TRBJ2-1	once	CSARDFTSGGISYNERFF	TGCAGTGCTAGAGATTTCACTAGCGGGGGAATCTCCTACAATGAGCGGTTCTTC
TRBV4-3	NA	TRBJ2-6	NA	CASSPLVQVSGANVLTF	TGCGCCAGCAGCCCCCTAGTCCAGGTCTCTGGGGCCAACGTCCTGACTTTC
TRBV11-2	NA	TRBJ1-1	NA	CASSLTRGSEAFF	TGTGCCAGCAGCTTAACCCGTGGATCAGAAGCTTTCTTT
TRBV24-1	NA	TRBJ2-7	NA	CATSDLGGSYEQYF	TGTGCCACCAGTGATTTGGGGGGCTCCTACGAGCAGTACTTC
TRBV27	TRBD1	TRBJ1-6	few	CASSDLQGPINSPLHF	TGTGCCAGCAGTGACTTACAGGGGCCAATTAATTCACCCCTCCACTTT
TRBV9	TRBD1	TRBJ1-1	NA	CASSATKVDSRDRAPMNTEAFF	TGTGCCAGCAGCGCAACTAAGGTCGATTCCCGGGACAGGGCTCCTATGAACACTGAAGCTTTCTTT
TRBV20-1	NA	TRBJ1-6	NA	CSARLGPTGLNSPLHF	TGCAGTGCTCGCCTGGGGCCGACAGGCCTGAATTCACCCCTCCACTTT
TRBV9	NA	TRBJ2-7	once	CASSVGDVTEQYF	TGTGCCAGCAGCGTAGGGGACGTAACTGAGCAGTACTTC
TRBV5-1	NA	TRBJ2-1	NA	CASSLEGAQFF	TGCGCCAGCAGCTTGGAAGGGGCGCAGTTCTTC
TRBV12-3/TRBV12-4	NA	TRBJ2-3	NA	CASSFSGLADTQYF	TGTGCCAGCAGTTTTTCAGGGTTGGCAGATACGCAGTATTTT
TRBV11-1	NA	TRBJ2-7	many	CASSFTGSYEQYF	TGTGCCAGCAGCTTTACAGGGTCCTACGAGCAGTACTTC
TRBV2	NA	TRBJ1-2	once	CANSPNYGYTF	TGTGCCAACAGTCCGAACTATGGCTACACCTTC
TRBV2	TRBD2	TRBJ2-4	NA	CASSLPGGSHIQYF	TGTGCCAGCAGCCTACCGGGGGGTTCGCACATTCAGTACTTC
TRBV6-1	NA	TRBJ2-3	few	CASSEAVAGTDTQYF	TGTGCCAGCAGTGAAGCAGTGGCAGGCACAGATACGCAGTATTTT
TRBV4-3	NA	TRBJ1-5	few	CASSQDQWEGNQPQHF	TGCGCCAGCAGCCAAGATCAGTGGGAGGGGAATCAGCCCCAGCATTTT
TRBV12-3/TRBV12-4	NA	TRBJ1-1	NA	CASTPIGEAFF	TGTGCCAGCACCCCCATCGGGGAAGCTTTCTTT
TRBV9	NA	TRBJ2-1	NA	CASSKGQETQFF	TGTGCCAGCAGCAAGGGCCAAGAGACCCAGTTCTTC
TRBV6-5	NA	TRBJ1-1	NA	CASSPGPQKTEAFF	TGTGCCAGCAGTCCGGGCCCTCAGAAGACTGAAGCTTTCTTT
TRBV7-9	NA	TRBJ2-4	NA	CASSLGPAGKYIQYF	TGTGCCAGCAGCTTAGGTCCGGCAGGGAAGTACATTCAGTACTTC
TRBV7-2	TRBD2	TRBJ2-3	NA	CASSLTGLAGGTDTQYF	TGTGCCAGCAGCTTAACGGGACTAGCGGGGGGCACAGATACGCAGTATTTT
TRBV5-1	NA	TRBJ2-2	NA	CASSLAAGLNTGELFF	TGCGCCAGCAGCTTGGCGGCAGGTCTTAACACCGGGGAGCTGTTTTTT
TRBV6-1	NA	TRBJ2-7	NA	CASSEGRSSSYEQYF	TGTGCCAGCAGTGAGGGAAGGTCTAGCTCCTACGAGCAGTACTTC
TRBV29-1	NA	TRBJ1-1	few	CSVGASVDTEAFF	TGCAGCGTTGGGGCCTCGGTTGACACTGAAGCTTTCTTT
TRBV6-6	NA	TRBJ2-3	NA	CASSYSKGQDTQYF	TGTGCCAGCAGTTACTCGAAGGGGCAGGATACGCAGTATTTT
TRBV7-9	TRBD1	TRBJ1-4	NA	CVSSSTGDKLFF	TGTGTCAGCAGCTCTACAGGGGACAAACTGTTTTTT
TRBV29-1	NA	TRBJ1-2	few	CSVEDSSYGYTF	TGCAGCGTTGAAGATTCGAGCTATGGCTACACCTTC
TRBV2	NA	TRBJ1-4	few	CATSDRLNEKLFF	TGTGCCACATCTGACAGGCTTAATGAAAAACTGTTTTTT
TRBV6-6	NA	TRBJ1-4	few	CASSYPGTTNEKLFF	TGTGCCAGCAGTTATCCGGGTACGACTAATGAAAAACTGTTTTTT
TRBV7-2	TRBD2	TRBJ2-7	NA	CASSLDSGGSYERYF	TGTGCCAGCAGCTTAGATAGCGGGGGGAGTTACGAGCGGTACTTC
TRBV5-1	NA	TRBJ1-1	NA	CASSLFQGTGARENTEAFF	TGCGCCAGCAGCTTGTTTCAGGGAACGGGGGCCAGGGAGAACACTGAAGCTTTCTTT
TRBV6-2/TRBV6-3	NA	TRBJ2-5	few	CASSWAKQETQYF	TGTGCCAGCAGTTGGGCGAAACAAGAGACCCAGTACTTC
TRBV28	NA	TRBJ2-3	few	CASTRSGLAFTDTQYF	TGTGCCAGCACCCGGTCGGGACTTGCCTTCACAGATACGCAGTATTTT
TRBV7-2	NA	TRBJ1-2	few	CASSPTDRYPGYTF	TGTGCCAGCAGCCCTACCGACAGGTACCCTGGCTACACCTTC
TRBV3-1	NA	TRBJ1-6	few	CASRTRDNSPLHF	TGTGCCAGCCGTACAAGGGATAATTCACCCCTCCACTTT
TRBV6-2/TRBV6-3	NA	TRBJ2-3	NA	CASSYGSGYTDTQYF	TGTGCCAGCAGTTATGGGAGCGGGTACACAGATACGCAGTATTTT
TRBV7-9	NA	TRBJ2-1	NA	CASSSVAGNDEQFF	TGTGCCAGCAGCTCAGTGGCCGGGAACGATGAGCAGTTCTTC
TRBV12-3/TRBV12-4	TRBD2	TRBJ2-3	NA	CASSLGPGLVRADTQYF	TGTGCCAGCAGTTTAGGCCCGGGACTAGTGAGAGCAGATACGCAGTATTTT
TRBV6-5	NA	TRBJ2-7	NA	CASSRDPYEQYF	TGTGCCAGCAGTCGGGACCCCTACGAGCAGTACTTC
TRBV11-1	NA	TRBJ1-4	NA	CASSPGASNEKLFF	TGTGCCAGCAGCCCGGGGGCTTCTAATGAAAAACTGTTTTTT
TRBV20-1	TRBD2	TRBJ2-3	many	CSARDKRASGLFADTQYF	TGCAGTGCTAGAGATAAAAGGGCTAGCGGTCTTTTTGCAGATACGCAGTATTTT
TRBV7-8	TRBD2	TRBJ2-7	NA	CASSLTSGYSYEQYF	TGTGCCAGCAGCTTGACTAGCGGTTACTCCTACGAGCAGTACTTC
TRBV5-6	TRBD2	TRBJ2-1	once	CASSAGVAYNEQFF	TGTGCCAGCAGCGCGGGGGTTGCGTACAATGAGCAGTTCTTC